Described below is a single TCR beta chain sequence and its context. Germline V gene data show CDR1 as SGHNT and CDR2 as YENEEA. This CDR3 spans 13 amino acids. J gave up 5 bases and V 5 bases, and 4 bases lay outside the gene matches. The data were produced by immunoSEQ multiplex PCR, yet TCRdb's version contains in-frame clones alone and is incomplete. The data contain hundreds of thousands of clones, about 90% of them singletons. Treatment: some 19 received Ad26.COV2.S at low or high dose, single or two shots; about 5 received placebo; per-sample allocation not given. Sampling was done on day 63 after the first vaccine or placebo injection. Adults aged 18-55 years in Boston included the donor. The data originate from a study of Ad26.COV2.S vaccination and SARS-CoV-2 variants.

This sequence was found in a person between 18 and 65 years old who received the Ad26.COV2.S COVID-19 vaccine or a placebo. Sequencing was performed on peripheral blood, taken in a trial of Ad26.COV2.S vaccine versus placebo. The chain has TRBV11-3 and TRBJ1-1, with 8 bases identical to TRBD1. For the CDR3, the DNA is TGTGCCAGCAGCCTATACAGGGGGACTGAAGCTTTCTTT. It specifies CASSLYRGTEAFF.